This T cell receptor (beta chain) was found in a study of shared clonotypes between healthy human individuals (dated by TCRdb to 2020 to 2022). Looking at the study overall: The cohort comprised a couple of women and a few men aged 18 to 49 years. For each donor, three plates each were used for CD4 naive and CD4 memory, two plates were used for CD8 naive, and one plate was used for CD8 memory. To estimate repertoire size and how much clonotype sharing occurs between individuals, the study deeply sequenced the blood TCR repertoires of about five healthy adults. Libraries were prepared and TCR repertoires were sequenced by different laboratories using diverse techniques, in order to increase sequencing depth and limit assay-specific biases. Between about 0.94 and 8.9 billion PBMCs per donor were obtained by leukapheresis.

Turning to this clone: No antigen is known for it. Base quality data are lacking; no much larger clone is found one base away.

The donors were healthy, HIV-negative adults with no recently reported acute infections or vaccinations. Only Caucasian adults living in Nashville, Tennessee, USA were represented among the donors. Magnetic negative selection was used to enrich CD4+ T cells, after which naive cells were positively selected on CD45RA and the negative fraction became the memory subset. Blood was obtained by leukapheresis, after which PBMCs were separated by Ficoll-Histopaque density gradient centrifugation and cryopreserved in liquid nitrogen vapor phase. Analytical flow cytometry was used to check the purity and quantity of each magnetically sorted T cell population. Each sorted fraction had its genomic DNA isolated and then quantified by UV absorbance on a Nanodrop 2000c. On the study overall, not on this receptor specifically: Even with the large sequencing depth, rarefaction of the sorted-subset datasets indicated that sequencing was incomplete. Sampling was restricted to blood, and TCR repertoires in tissues likely differ from the TCR repertoires found in blood. When several donors were compared, the shared fraction of clonotypes was 5% to 6.5% for naive CD4, 3.5% to 4% for naive CD8, 2.3% for memory CD4, and 0.4% for memory CD8. Higher generation probabilities were observed for clonotypes shared by all four sorted-subset donors than for non-shared clonotypes. Pairwise subsampling indicated that sequencing depth was expected to affect the degree of clonotype sharing among donors. Naive subsets generally had larger estimated clonotype richness than memory subsets did. The small number of donors limited the genetic and exposure-history diversity represented.

TCR CDR3 regions were amplified from genomic DNA by multiplex PCR using the deep immunoSEQ assay. Genomic DNA extracted from each cell subset was distributed evenly over all wells of several immunoSEQ 96-well plates, and each plate served as one replicate. For sorted subsets, about 210 ng of genomic DNA, equivalent to 30,000 or so T cell genomes, went into each replicate PCR. The purified libraries were quantified using a Qubit 3.0 fluorometer, sized with a Bioanalyzer 2100, and then quantified again using the KAPA Library Quantification kit. A separate single-read 150-cycle Illumina NextSeq 550 flow cell was used to sequence each immunoSEQ 96-well plate. Concerning the study's data processing: Because the immunoSEQ output held only junctional sequences and lacked quality scores, the filtering could not match the filtering applied to full-length reads. To assign V/J genes and CDR3, sequences were annotated against IMGT germline references using PyIR, a Python wrapper for IgBLAST v1.9. Any read was removed if the V/J assignment was weak (E-value above 1e-6), the CDR3 was missing, or the read contained stop codons, out-of-frame junctions, or ambiguous translated residues. A V3J clonotype was defined by an identical inferred V gene, J gene, and CDR3 amino acid sequence. To compute the percentage overlap between repertoires, the number of shared unique clonotypes was divided by the size of the smaller repertoire. RTK rarefaction, the Chao1 estimator, and Recon v2.1 estimates of unobserved clonotypes were used to assess repertoire richness. Generation probabilities were computed with OLGA for all TCRbeta clonotypes obtained by the gDNA method from several donors. The clones in this table, taken by TCRdb from immuneACCESS, are in-frame only. Not every clone is retained; where verified, under half of the shortfall comes from an unresolved V gene, and the cause of the rest is unknown. V and J calls and clone size are copied from that table; D and trimming were computed from the DNA. Counted in this sample were a few million clones; approximately 95% of them appeared once. The ten largest clones add up to around 0.4% of the sample.

This TCR derives from a man in his late teens or twenties in good health. Some clones in this sample may be carry-over from other donors' samples. Sequencing was performed on naive CD4+ T cells from PBMCs. The cell subset or site label here, explained by the study, means: CD45RA+ positively selected.

In nucleotide form, the sequence is TGTGCCAGCAGTGAAGAGACCATCCAGCCCCAGCATTTT. Protein translation: CASSEETIQPQHF. The chain uses TRBV6-1 and TRBJ1-5, with the identity of the D gene unclear. CDR1 is given as MNHNS and CDR2 as SASEGT, both from the germline V gene. From the cysteine through the phenylalanine, the CDR3 covers 13 amino acids. Just the 39-base CDR3 DNA is kept, in frame starting at base 1. Trimming costs V 1 base and J 7 bases, and their ends lie 8 bases apart.